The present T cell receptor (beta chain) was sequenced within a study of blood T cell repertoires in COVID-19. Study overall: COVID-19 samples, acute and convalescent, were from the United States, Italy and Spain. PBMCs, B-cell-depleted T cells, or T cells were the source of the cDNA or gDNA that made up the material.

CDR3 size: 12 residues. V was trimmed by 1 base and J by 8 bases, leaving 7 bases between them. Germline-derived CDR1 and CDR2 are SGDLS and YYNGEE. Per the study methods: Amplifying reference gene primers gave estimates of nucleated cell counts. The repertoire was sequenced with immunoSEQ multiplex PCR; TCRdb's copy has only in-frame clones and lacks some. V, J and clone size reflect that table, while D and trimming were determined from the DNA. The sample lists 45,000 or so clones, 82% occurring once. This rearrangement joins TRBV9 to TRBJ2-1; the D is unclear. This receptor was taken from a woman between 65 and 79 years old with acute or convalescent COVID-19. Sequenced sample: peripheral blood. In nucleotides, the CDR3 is TGTGCCAGCAGCGTACTCGCAGATGAGCAGTTCTTC. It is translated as CASSVLADEQFF. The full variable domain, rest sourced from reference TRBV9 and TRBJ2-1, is DSGVTQTPKHLITATGQRVTLRCSPRSGDLSVYWYQQSLDQGLQFLIQYYNGEERAKGNILERFSAQQFPDLHSELNLSSLELGDSALYFCASSVLADEQFFGPGTRLTVL.